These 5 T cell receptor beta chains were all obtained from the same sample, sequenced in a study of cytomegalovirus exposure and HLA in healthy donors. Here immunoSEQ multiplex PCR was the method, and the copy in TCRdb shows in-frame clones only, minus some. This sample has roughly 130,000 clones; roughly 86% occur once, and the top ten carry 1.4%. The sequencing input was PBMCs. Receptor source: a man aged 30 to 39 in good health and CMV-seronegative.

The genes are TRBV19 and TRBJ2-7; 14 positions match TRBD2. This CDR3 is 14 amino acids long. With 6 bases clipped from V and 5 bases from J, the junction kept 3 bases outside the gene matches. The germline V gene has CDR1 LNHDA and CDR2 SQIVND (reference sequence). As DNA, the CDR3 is TGTGCCAGTAGCGGGACTAGCGGGAGTAACGAGCAGTACTTC. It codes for CASSGTSGSNEQYF.

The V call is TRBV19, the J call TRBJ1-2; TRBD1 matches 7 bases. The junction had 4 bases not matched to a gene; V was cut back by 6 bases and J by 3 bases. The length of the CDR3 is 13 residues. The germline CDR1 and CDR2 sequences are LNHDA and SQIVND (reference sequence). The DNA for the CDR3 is TGTGCCAGTAGGAGGCAGGGGGACTATGGCTACACCTTC. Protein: CASRRQGDYGYTF.

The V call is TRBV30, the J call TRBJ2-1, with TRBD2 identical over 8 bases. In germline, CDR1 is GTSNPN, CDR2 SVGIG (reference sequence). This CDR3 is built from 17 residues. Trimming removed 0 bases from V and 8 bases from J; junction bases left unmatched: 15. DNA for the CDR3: TGTGCCTGGAGTGTACGGGGGTCAAGAAGCGGGAGATATGAGCAGTTCTTC. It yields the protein CAWSVRGSRSGRYEQFF.

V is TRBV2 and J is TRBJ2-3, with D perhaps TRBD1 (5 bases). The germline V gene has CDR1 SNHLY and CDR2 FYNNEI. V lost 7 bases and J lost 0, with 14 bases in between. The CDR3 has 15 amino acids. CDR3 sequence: CASTTARPSTDTQYF. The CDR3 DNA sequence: TGTGCCAGCACGACAGCACGTCCTAGCACAGATACGCAGTATTTT.

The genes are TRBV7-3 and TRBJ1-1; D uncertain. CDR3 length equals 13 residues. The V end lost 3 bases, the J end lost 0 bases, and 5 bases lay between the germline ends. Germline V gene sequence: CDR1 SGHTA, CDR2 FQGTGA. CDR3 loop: CASSFGLNTEAFF. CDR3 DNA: TGTGCCAGCAGCTTCGGGTTGAACACTGAAGCTTTCTTT.